Presented here are 17 T cell receptor beta chains from one specimen sequenced in a study of cytomegalovirus exposure and HLA in healthy donors. The PCR contained 60 Vbeta and 13 Jbeta primers. Generated by immunoSEQ multiplex PCR, the TCRdb table keeps only in-frame clones and is missing some. The table has 100,000 to 150,000 clones, just over 75% seen once. Sequencing used PBMCs. Receptors originate from a woman aged 50 to 60 in good health and CMV-seronegative.

The rearrangement links TRBV5-1 to TRBJ2-5, with TRBD2 matching over 10 bases. The V and J ends lost 4 bases and 0 bases, in that order; junction bases with no gene match: 9. CDR1 is SGHRS and CDR2 is YFSETQ in the germline V gene. This CDR3 contains 17 residues. The DNA of the CDR3 is TGCGCCAGCAGCCAAGGTGGACTAGCGGAGTACCAAGAGACCCAGTACTTC. Translating gives CASSQGGLAEYQETQYF.

The chain recombines TRBV7-2 with TRBJ1-1; TRBD1 aligns across 7 bases. The CDR3 consists of 14 residues. Germline assignment: CDR1 SGHTA and CDR2 FQGNSA. V dropped 2 bases and J dropped 5; count of bases not matched to a gene: 5. CDR3 in DNA: TGTGCCAGCAGCTTAAAGGGGGCTGGTACTGAAGCTTTCTTT. Amino acids: CASSLKGAGTEAFF.

The gene calls are TRBV6-4 and TRBJ2-5; 11 bases are a match to TRBD2. The V and J ends lost 3 bases and 1 base, in that order; junction bases with no gene match: 7. Germline V gene sequence: CDR1 MRHNA, CDR2 SNTAGT. CDR3 length: 17 amino acids. CDR3 protein: CASSDPGLAARQETQYF. The CDR3 coding sequence is TGTGCCAGCAGTGATCCGGGACTAGCGGCACGCCAAGAGACCCAGTACTTC.

This clone appeared once. The chain uses TRBV13 and TRBJ2-7; TRBD1 might be the D (5 bases). Per germline, CDR1 PRHDT and CDR2 FYEKMQ (reference sequence). The CDR3 spans 16 residues. V gave up 1 base and J gave up 3 bases, with 16 bases separating them. CDR3 DNA: TGTGCCAGCAGCTTAGCCCGGACACGGATAGACTACGAGCAGTACTTC. Translation gives CASSLARTRIDYEQYF. Full variable domain (outside the CDR3, taken from reference TRBV13 and TRBJ2-7): AAGVIQSPRHLIKEKRETATLKCYPIPRHDTVYWYQQGPGQDPQFLISFYEKMQSDKGSIPDRFSAQQFSDYHSELNMSSLELGDSALYFCASSLARTRIDYEQYFGPGTRLTVT.

This clone came up a few times. Other DNA sequences of this sample code for an identical CDR3. This chain joins TRBV9 and TRBJ1-1, with D perhaps TRBD1 (6 bases). V was clipped by 0 bases and J by 0 bases, with 9 bases between them. This CDR3 spans 15 amino acids. Germline-derived CDR1 and CDR2 are SGDLS and YYNGEE. In DNA, the CDR3 is TGTGCCAGCAGCGTAGGGCAGGGGATGAACACTGAAGCTTTCTTT. Amino acids: CASSVGQGMNTEAFF.

The chain employs TRBV30 and TRBJ1-2; the D gene is possibly TRBD1 (5 bases). Trimming pared 1 base from V and 4 bases from J, leaving 16 bases between. The CDR3 is made up of 15 amino acids. CDR1 and CDR2 from the germline V gene are GTSNPN and SVGIG (reference sequence). This chain's CDR3 is CAWSGQGAFGYGYTF. CDR3 coding DNA: TGTGCCTGGAGTGGGCAAGGGGCATTTGGCTATGGCTACACCTTC.

This clone was observed a few times. The V and J genes are TRBV6-5 and TRBJ2-1, with a possible D match to TRBD2 (7 bases). This CDR3 has 13 residues. V gave up 8 bases and J gave up 7 bases, with 15 bases separating them. Germline V gene lookup returns CDR1 MNHEY and CDR2 SVGAGI. CDR3 sequence reads: CASEVGGTNEQFF. In DNA form, the CDR3 reads TGTGCCAGCGAGGTCGGGGGGACAAATGAGCAGTTCTTC.

The gene calls are TRBV2 and TRBJ2-3, with TRBD2 matching over 9 bases. Germline CDR1 reads SNHLY; CDR2 reads FYNNEI. CDR3 length: 18 residues. Trimming cost V 4 bases and J 0 bases; bases outside gene matches: 11. The CDR3 sequence is CASSAALAGLTSTDTQYF. In DNA form, the CDR3 reads TGTGCCAGCAGTGCTGCCCTAGCGGGGCTAACTAGCACAGATACGCAGTATTTT.

V usage is TRBV7-6 and J usage is TRBJ2-2; 8 positions match TRBD1. Germline V lookup: CDR1 SGHVS, CDR2 FNYEAQ. V lost 1 base and J lost 0; bases outside the gene matches: 4. The CDR3 has 17 residues. CDR3 nucleotide sequence: TGTGCCAGCAGCTTAGTTACAGGGGGAACGAACACCGGGGAGCTGTTTTTT. It is translated as CASSLVTGGTNTGELFF.

The chain has TRBV10-3 and TRBJ2-1; 8 bases are shared with TRBD2. Per the germline V gene, CDR1 is ENHRY and CDR2 is SYGVKD. The CDR3 contains 14 residues. Trimming removed 10 bases from V and 5 bases from J; junction bases left unmatched: 10. CDR3 DNA sequence: TGTGCCACGCGCCGGGAGGGCGAGAACAATGAGCAGTTCTTC. The encoded protein is CATRREGENNEQFF.

The chain couples TRBV5-6 to TRBJ2-5; 12 bases fit TRBD1. Germline lookup yields CDR1 SGHDT and CDR2 YYEEEE. V shed 2 bases, J shed 2 bases, and the junction held 13 bases outside the gene matches. The CDR3 runs 19 residues. Here the CDR3 reads CASSFLGQGAFRGQETQYF. CDR3 nucleotides: TGTGCCAGCAGCTTTCTGGGACAGGGGGCTTTTAGGGGGCAAGAGACCCAGTACTTC. Drawing the rest from reference TRBV5-6 and TRBJ2-5, the complete variable domain is DAGVTQSPTHLIKTRGQQVTLRCSPKSGHDTVSWYQQALGQGPQFIFQYYEEEERQRGNFPDRFSGHQFPNYSSELNVNALLLGDSALYLCASSFLGQGAFRGQETQYFGPGTRLLVL.

The chain joins TRBV10-3 to TRBJ2-7; the match to TRBD2 covers 8 bases. In germline, CDR1 is ENHRY, CDR2 SYGVKD. Trimming removed 10 bases from V and 5 bases from J; junction bases left unmatched: 10. The CDR3 consists of 13 residues. CDR3 sequence reads: CATGGSGKDEQYF. CDR3 bases: TGTGCCACCGGGGGTAGCGGGAAGGACGAGCAGTACTTC.

The chain recombines TRBV28 with TRBJ1-1, with D hard to call. The CDR3 totals 10 residues. Trimming removed 4 bases from V and 8 bases from J, with 5 bases in between. Germline CDR1 MDHEN, CDR2 SYDVKM. CDR3 nucleotide sequence: TGTGCCAGCAGTTACAGAGAAGCTTTCTTT. It encodes CASSYREAFF. The full variable domain, rest sourced from reference TRBV28 and TRBJ1-1, is DVKVTQSSRYLVKRTGEKVFLECVQDMDHENMFWYRQDPGLGLRLIYFSYDVKMKEKGDIPEGYSVSREKKERFSLILESASTNQTSMYLCASSYREAFFGQGTRLTVV.

The chain has TRBV6-6 and TRBJ2-1; TRBD2 matches 9 bases. Per the germline V gene, CDR1 is MNHNY and CDR2 is SVGAGI (reference sequence). This CDR3 has 15 residues. V shed 6 bases, J shed 8 bases, and the junction held 11 bases outside the gene matches. As DNA, the CDR3 is TGTGCCAGCAGAAAATCCAGCGGGAGGAGGGATGAGCAGTTCTTC. It translates to CASRKSSGRRDEQFF.

The CDR3 DNA reads TGCGCCAGCAGCCAAGACCCGACAGGGGTGGTATCTGGGGCCAACGTCCTGACTTTC. Its translation is CASSQDPTGVVSGANVLTF. The chain combines TRBV4-1 with TRBJ2-6; the match to TRBD1 covers 8 bases. Germline V gene data show CDR1 as MGHRA and CDR2 as YSYEKL. This CDR3 has 19 amino acids. V was pared by 0 bases and J by 1 base, with 8 bases of the junction left unmatched.

The CDR3 coding sequence is TGCGCCAGCAGCGCGTCCCCTGGACAAGGCATTGAAGCTTTCTTT. Amino acids: CASSASPGQGIEAFF. The V gene is TRBV5-1, the J gene TRBJ1-1; a possible D gene is TRBD1 (5 bases). Germline values: CDR1 SGHRS, CDR2 YFSETQ. V was shortened by 4 bases and J by 7 bases, with 20 bases between the two germline ends. CDR3 size: 15 residues.

This sequence joins TRBV7-2 and TRBJ2-6; 12 bases align to TRBD1. With V trimmed by 6 bases and J by 2 bases, 8 bases remained unmatched. From germline, CDR1 is SGHTA and CDR2 FQGNSA. The CDR3 length is 18 residues. CDR3 sequence: CASSRGTGGGPGANVLTF. In nucleotides, the CDR3 is TGTGCCAGCAGTCGAGGGACAGGGGGCGGCCCTGGGGCCAACGTCCTGACTTTC.